The 15 T cell receptor beta chains below were found in one sample sequenced in a study of beta chain features in type 1 diabetes. Reverse transcription of all isolated RNA meant that expressed TCRB transcripts were sequenced. Produced via immunoSEQ multiplex PCR; TCRdb's table is partial and in-frame only. The profile shows about 320,000 clones, about 15% of them singletons. Sequenced material: central memory CD4+ T cells from blood. These receptors were collected from a man aged 25-40 years in good health.

Only a few counts were recorded for this clone. This chain links TRBV6-6 with TRBJ1-1; 7 positions match TRBD1. The J segment lost 2 bases and the V segment lost 5 bases, leaving 5 bases of the junction unmatched. The germline gives CDR1 MNHNY, CDR2 SVGAGI (reference sequence). This CDR3 region has 14 residues. CDR3 protein: CASSPRGGNTEAFF. CDR3 DNA: TGTGCCAGCAGTCCCAGGGGGGGTAACACTGAAGCTTTCTTT.

This sequence joins TRBV4-3 and TRBJ2-3; the match to TRBD2 covers 15 bases. Germline V gene data show CDR1 as LGHNA and CDR2 as YSLEER. The CDR3 covers 15 residues. The trim removed 3 bases at V and 8 bases at J, leaving 3 bases unmatched. For the CDR3, the DNA is TGCGCCAGCAGCCAGGGACTAGCGGGAGGCCGTACGCAGTATTTT. Translated: CASSQGLAGGRTQYF.

This sequence joins TRBV29-1 and TRBJ2-1, with D perhaps TRBD2 (5 bases). CDR1 is SQVTM and CDR2 is ANQGSEA in the germline V gene. The V end lost 7 bases, the J end lost 7 bases, and 20 bases lay between the germline ends. There are 14 residues in the CDR3. CDR3 bases: TGCAGCGCATCGCTCTTAGCGACGGGTAATGAGCAGTTCTTC. Translated: CSASLLATGNEQFF.

This chain links TRBV7-8 with TRBJ2-7, with a possible D match to TRBD1 (6 bases). The V gene lost 5 bases and the J gene lost 2 bases, with 13 bases spanning the gap. Germline V gives CDR1 SGHVS, CDR2 FQNEAQ. The length of the CDR3 is 14 residues. The CDR3 protein is CASSVTGKAYEQYF. CDR3 sequence (DNA): TGTGCCAGCAGCGTTACAGGGAAGGCCTACGAGCAGTACTTC.

This sequence joins TRBV4-1 and TRBJ1-5, with D tentatively TRBD1 (5 bases). CDR1 and CDR2 from the germline V gene are MGHRA and YSYEKL. Deletions cut 1 base from V and 3 bases from J, with 7 bases between. The CDR3 runs to 14 residues. DNA of the CDR3: TGCGCCAGCAGCCAAGGACAGATCAATCAGCCCCAGCATTTT. It translates to CASSQGQINQPQHF.

The chain employs TRBV6-5 and TRBJ2-2; 8 bases fit TRBD2. Germline V CDR1 and CDR2: MNHEY, SVGAGI. The CDR3 loop spans 15 amino acids. Germline trimming cut 1 base from V and 5 bases from J; bases unmatched to any gene: 3. CDR3 coding DNA: TGTGCCAGCAGTTACTGGCAGCGGGGGACCGGGGAGCTGTTTTTT. Protein: CASSYWQRGTGELFF.

This clone came up a few times. The rearrangement uses TRBV11-2 and TRBJ2-7; 8 nucleotides line up with TRBD1. The germline V gene encodes CDR1 SGHAT and CDR2 FQNNGV. This CDR3 has 17 amino acids. The V gene end was trimmed by 2 bases and the J gene end by 5 bases; junction bases not matched to a gene: 14. This chain's CDR3 is CASSLRRLAGGRNEQYF. CDR3 coding DNA: TGTGCCAGCAGCTTACGGAGGCTCGCAGGGGGCCGCAACGAGCAGTACTTC.

This rearrangement joins TRBV6-4 to TRBJ2-5, with 8 bases matching TRBD1. Germline loops: CDR1 MRHNA, CDR2 SNTAGT. V was clipped by 6 bases and J by 2 bases; unmatched bases: 2. The CDR3 covers 13 residues. CDR3 protein: CASSRTGQETQYF. DNA of the CDR3: TGTGCCAGCAGCCGGACAGGGCAAGAGACCCAGTACTTC.

The V and J genes are TRBV4-1 and TRBJ2-7; 8 bases fit TRBD1. V lost 0 bases and J lost 4; bases outside the gene matches: 17. Germline V gene lookup returns CDR1 MGHRA and CDR2 YSYEKL. This CDR3 has 19 amino acids. CDR3 loop: CASSQESCRLRDRRYEQYV. The CDR3 nucleotides read TGCGCCAGCAGCCAAGAATCCTGCCGGCTACGGGACAGGAGGTACGAGCAGTACGTC.

This clone was seen more than once but under ten times. This chain joins TRBV9 and TRBJ1-5; possibly TRBD1 for D (5 bases). Germline V lookup: CDR1 SGDLS, CDR2 YYNGEE. This CDR3 is built from 14 residues. Trimming pared 0 bases from V and 9 bases from J, leaving 13 bases between. The CDR3 DNA is TGTGCCAGCAGCGTAGATAGGGGATCCTCGCCCCAGCATTTT. This codes for CASSVDRGSSPQHF.

This clone was picked up a small number of times. The rearrangement links TRBV6-1 to TRBJ2-7, with TRBD1 matching 9 bases. V lost 5 bases, J lost 6 bases, and 8 bases stayed unmatched. Germline CDR1 is MNHNS and CDR2 is SASEGT. CDR3 length equals 14 residues. The CDR3: CASSQRQGVAEQYV. In nucleotides, the CDR3 is TGTGCCAGCAGTCAAAGACAGGGGGTGGCCGAGCAGTACGTC.

This clone has more than one count but fewer than ten. This chain uses TRBV7-2 with TRBJ2-4; 7 bases line up with TRBD1. The germline V gene encodes CDR1 SGHTA and CDR2 FQGNSA. With 4 bases clipped from V and 8 bases from J, the junction kept 11 bases outside the gene matches. The CDR3 contains 15 residues. CDR3 residues: CASSSQTGSGHIQYF. CDR3 nucleotides: TGTGCCAGCAGCTCCCAGACAGGGAGTGGGCACATTCAGTACTTC.

This clone was seen a few times. This rearrangement joins TRBV27 to TRBJ1-2; TRBD1 is a possible D gene (5 bases). The CDR3 runs to 16 residues. Per the germline V gene, CDR1 is MNHEY and CDR2 is SMNVEV (reference sequence). Trimming left V 7 bases short and J 7 bases short, with 25 bases between. As DNA, the CDR3 is TGTGCCAGCACTCGGATAGGGGCAGGGAGTATCAGTGGCTACACCTTC. Amino acid sequence: CASTRIGAGSISGYTF.

The chain links TRBV23-1 to TRBJ2-3; TRBD2 matches at 9 bases. TRBV23-1 has ORF status, its function being uncertain. Trimming at V came to 2 bases and at J to 6 bases, leaving 15 bases not matched to a gene. This CDR3 is 18 amino acids long. The CDR3 reads CASSQIRRGRAFRDTQYF. Written as DNA, the CDR3 is TGCGCCAGCAGTCAAATCCGGCGCGGGAGGGCCTTCCGGGATACGCAGTATTTT.

This chain uses TRBV5-8 with TRBJ1-2, with D possibly TRBD1 on 5 matching bases. Trimming took 1 base from V and 3 from J, leaving 10 bases between them. The CDR3 covers 14 residues. Germline V gene sequence: CDR1 SGHTS, CDR2 YDEGEE. DNA for the CDR3: TGTGCCAGCAGCTTGAGGGGTCACGACTATGGCTACACCTTC. Its translation: CASSLRGHDYGYTF.